This record looks at one T cell receptor (beta chain) sequence and its context. What it binds is not known. The entry originates in a study of cytomegalovirus exposure and HLA in healthy donors. The wider study: The early release's HLA-typed donors yielded 65 million to 85 million unique TCRs. Overall study results and limits: Later analysis identified several of the most significant clusters that appeared linked to common viral pathogens. It was reported that TCR beta sequences correctly inferred the HLA-A and HLA-B alleles for most subjects. Earlier results showed most TCR beta V segments being productive about 87% or about 30% of the time.

V gave up 3 bases and J gave up 2 bases; unmatched junction bases: 9. CDR1 and CDR2 from the germline V gene are MGHRA and YSYEKL. CDR3 length: 16 amino acids. Use of 60 Vbeta and 13 Jbeta primers characterized the PCR. Measured with immunoSEQ multiplex PCR; TCRdb has only the in-frame clones, and not every one. The sample data list approximately 110,000 clones. This receptor was identified in a man aged 30 to 39 in good health and CMV-seronegative. The chain uses TRBV4-1 and TRBJ2-7; 8 positions agree with TRBD1. Sequences were obtained from PBMCs. CDR3 in amino acids: CASSQGGQGTPYEQYF. The CDR3, as DNA: TGCGCCAGCAGCCAGGGCGGACAGGGAACTCCCTACGAGCAGTACTTC.